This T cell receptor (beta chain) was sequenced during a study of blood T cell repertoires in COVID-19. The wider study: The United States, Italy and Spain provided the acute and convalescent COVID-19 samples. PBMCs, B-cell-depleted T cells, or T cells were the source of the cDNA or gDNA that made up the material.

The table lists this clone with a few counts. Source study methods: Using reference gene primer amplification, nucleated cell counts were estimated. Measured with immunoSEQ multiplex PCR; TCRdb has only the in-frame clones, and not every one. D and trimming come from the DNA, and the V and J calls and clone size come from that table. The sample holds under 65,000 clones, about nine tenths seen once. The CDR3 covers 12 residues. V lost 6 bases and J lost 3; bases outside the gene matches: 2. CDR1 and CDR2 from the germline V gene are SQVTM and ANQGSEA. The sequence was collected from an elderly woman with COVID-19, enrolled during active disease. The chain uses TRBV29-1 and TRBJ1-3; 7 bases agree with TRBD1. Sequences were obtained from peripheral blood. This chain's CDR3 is CSVGTDGNTIYF. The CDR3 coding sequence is TGCAGCGTCGGGACAGATGGAAACACCATATATTTT.